The 10 T cell receptor beta chains below come from one sample, sequenced in a study of blood T cell repertoires in COVID-19. Here immunoSEQ multiplex PCR was the method, and the copy in TCRdb shows in-frame clones only, minus some. The data show some 300,000 clones, about nine tenths seen once. The sequencing sample was made of peripheral blood. The receptor set was obtained from a woman under 40 who had recovered from COVID-19.

The gene calls are TRBV4-2 and TRBJ2-7; 8 nucleotides align to TRBD2. Trimming cost V 1 base and J 5 bases; bases outside gene matches: 13. Germline V gene lookup returns CDR1 LGHNA and CDR2 YNFKEQ. CDR3 length: 17 residues. The CDR3 reads CASSQVIGGGKVDEQYF. Written as DNA, the CDR3 is TGTGCCAGCAGCCAAGTTATCGGCGGGGGGAAGGTTGACGAGCAGTACTTC.

The rearrangement joins TRBV28 to TRBJ2-1; weak D call: TRBD1 (6 bases). V lost 5 bases to trimming and J lost 4 bases, with 15 bases between them. The CDR3 is made up of 15 amino acids. Germline CDR1 reads MDHEN; CDR2 reads SYDVKM. The DNA for the CDR3 is TGTGCCAGCAGTCCGGTGACAAGGGGGTACAATGAGCAGTTCTTC. This gives the protein CASSPVTRGYNEQFF.

The J gene is TRBJ1-5, the V gene TRBV4-2; D call uncertain. CDR1 and CDR2 from the germline V gene are LGHNA and YNFKEQ. The CDR3 spans 14 residues. Trimming removed 4 bases at V and 0 bases at J, with 7 bases between. The CDR3 nucleotides read TGTGCCAGCAGCCGGTCGGTTAGCAATCAGCCCCAGCATTTT. Translating gives CASSRSVSNQPQHF.

The chain joins TRBV19 to TRBJ2-7; 10 positions match TRBD2. Germline loops: CDR1 LNHDA, CDR2 SQIVND (reference sequence). The CDR3 is 14 amino acids. V was clipped by 6 bases and J by 4 bases; unmatched bases: 6. CDR3 coding DNA: TGTGCCAGTAGCGAGCGGGGGGGCCCGTACGAGCAGTACTTC. This sequence encodes CASSERGGPYEQYF.

The chain couples TRBV5-4 to TRBJ1-1, with D possibly matching TRBD1 (6 bases). There are 14 residues in the CDR3. V lost 2 bases, J lost 6 bases, and 14 bases lay in between. Germline CDR1 is SGHNT and CDR2 is YYREEE (reference sequence). The CDR3 reads CASSFRGKGAEAFF. The CDR3 DNA follows: TGTGCCAGCAGCTTCAGGGGAAAAGGCGCTGAAGCTTTCTTT.

The CDR3 loop reads CASSQDLLAYNEQFF. In DNA form, the CDR3 reads TGTGCCAGCAGCCAAGATCTACTAGCCTACAATGAGCAGTTCTTC. This chain uses TRBV4-2 with TRBJ2-1, with D possibly being TRBD2 (5 bases). The CDR3 extends over 15 amino acids. The germline gives CDR1 LGHNA, CDR2 YNFKEQ. Trimming took off 0 bases at V and 2 bases at J, with 8 bases between the two ends.

V and J are TRBV19 and TRBJ1-5; 8 bases are a match to TRBD1. The V and J ends lost 5 bases and 4 bases, in that order; junction bases with no gene match: 7. CDR1 LNHDA and CDR2 SQIVND come from the germline V gene (reference sequence). This CDR3 spans 15 amino acids. CDR3 residues: CASSPGTGLNQPQHF. The DNA for the CDR3 is TGTGCCAGTAGTCCCGGGACAGGACTAAATCAGCCCCAGCATTTT.

This chain's CDR3 is CASSKRPLAHNTGELFF. As DNA, the CDR3 is TGTGCCAGCAGCAAACGACCCTTAGCACATAACACCGGGGAGCTGTTTTTT. The chain combines TRBV21-1 with TRBJ2-2; TRBD2 is the table's D call and was not checked against the DNA. TRBV21-1 corresponds to a pseudogene. The CDR3 spans 17 residues.

The chain recombines TRBV27 with TRBJ2-1; 10 bases are a match to TRBD1. The CDR3 length is 14 residues. The ends lost 6 bases at V and 3 bases at J; junction bases unmatched: 2. Germline V gene data show CDR1 as MNHEY and CDR2 as SMNVEV (reference sequence). The CDR3 is CASRGTGDYNEQFF. DNA of the CDR3: TGTGCCAGCAGGGGGACAGGGGACTACAATGAGCAGTTCTTC.

V and J are TRBV6-6 and TRBJ1-4, with no clear D. The CDR3 covers 16 residues. Germline CDR1 is MNHNY and CDR2 is SVGAGI (reference sequence). V was cut by 2 bases and J by 3 bases, with 13 bases left in between. CDR3 sequence: CASSYPSPQSNEKLFF. The CDR3 DNA sequence: TGTGCCAGCAGTTACCCGAGCCCACAGTCTAATGAAAAACTGTTTTTT.